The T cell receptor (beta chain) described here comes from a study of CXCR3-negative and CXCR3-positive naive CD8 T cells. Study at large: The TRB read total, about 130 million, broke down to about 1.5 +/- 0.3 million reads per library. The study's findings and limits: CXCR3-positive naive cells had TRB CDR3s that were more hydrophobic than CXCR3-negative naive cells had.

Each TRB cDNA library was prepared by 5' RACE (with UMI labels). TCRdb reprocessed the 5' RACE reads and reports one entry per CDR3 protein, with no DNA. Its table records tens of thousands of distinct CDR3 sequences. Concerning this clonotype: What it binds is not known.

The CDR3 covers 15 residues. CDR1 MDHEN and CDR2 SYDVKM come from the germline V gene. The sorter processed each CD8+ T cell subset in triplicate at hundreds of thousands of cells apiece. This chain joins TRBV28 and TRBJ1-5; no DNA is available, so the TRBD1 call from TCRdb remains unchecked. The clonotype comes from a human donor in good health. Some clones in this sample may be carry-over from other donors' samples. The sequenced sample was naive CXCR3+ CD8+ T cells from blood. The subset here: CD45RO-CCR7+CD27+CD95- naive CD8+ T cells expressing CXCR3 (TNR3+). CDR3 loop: CASSSRGDSNQPQHF.